The clone carrying this TCR beta chain was found once. The V end lost 5 bases, the J end lost 4 bases, and 12 bases lay between the germline ends. Looked up from germline, CDR1 is SGHDT and CDR2 is YYEEEE. The CDR3 is made up of 14 amino acids. In the original processing: Amplification with reference gene primers provided the estimates of nucleated cell counts. Using immunoSEQ multiplex PCR, the repertoire was profiled, and TCRdb retains in-frame clones only, with some absent. The V and J calls and the clone size are those of that table, but D and trimming were determined from the DNA. The table has approximately 230,000 clones, 86% seen once. This sample is drawn from a study of blood T cell repertoires in COVID-19. Across the study: Whether acute or convalescent, the COVID-19 samples came from the United States, Italy and Spain. PBMCs, B-cell-depleted T cells, or T cells provided the cDNA or gDNA that made up the material.

The sample comprised peripheral blood. The genes are TRBV5-6 and TRBJ2-2; D is perhaps TRBD2 (6 bases). The source of this sequence is a man aged 30-40 years who had recovered from COVID-19. The CDR3 is CASRFGGITGELFF. CDR3 in DNA: TGTGCCAGCAGGTTCGGGGGAATCACCGGGGAGCTGTTTTTT.